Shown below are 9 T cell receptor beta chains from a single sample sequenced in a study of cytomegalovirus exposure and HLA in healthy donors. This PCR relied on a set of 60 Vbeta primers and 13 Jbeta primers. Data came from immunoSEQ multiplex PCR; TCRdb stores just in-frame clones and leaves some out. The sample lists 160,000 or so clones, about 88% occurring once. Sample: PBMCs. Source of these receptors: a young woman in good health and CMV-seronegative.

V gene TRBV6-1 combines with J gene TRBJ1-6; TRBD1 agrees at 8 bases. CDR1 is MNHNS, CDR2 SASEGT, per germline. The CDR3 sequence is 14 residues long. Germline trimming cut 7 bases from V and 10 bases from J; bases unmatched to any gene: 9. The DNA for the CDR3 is TGTGCCAGCACCCGGACAGGGACGTACTCACCCCTCCACTTT. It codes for CASTRTGTYSPLHF.

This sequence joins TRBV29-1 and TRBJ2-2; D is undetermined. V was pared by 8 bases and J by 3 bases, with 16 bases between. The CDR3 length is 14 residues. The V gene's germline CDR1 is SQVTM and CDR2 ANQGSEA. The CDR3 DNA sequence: TGCAGCCACCCTGGAGACCTACACACCGGGGAGCTGTTTTTT. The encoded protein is CSHPGDLHTGELFF.

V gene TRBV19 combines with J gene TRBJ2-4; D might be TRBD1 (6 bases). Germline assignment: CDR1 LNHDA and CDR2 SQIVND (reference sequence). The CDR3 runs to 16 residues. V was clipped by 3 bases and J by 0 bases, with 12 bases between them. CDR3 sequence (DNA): TGTGCCAGTAGTATCGGGACAAGAGGAGCCAAAAACATTCAGTACTTC. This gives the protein CASSIGTRGAKNIQYF.

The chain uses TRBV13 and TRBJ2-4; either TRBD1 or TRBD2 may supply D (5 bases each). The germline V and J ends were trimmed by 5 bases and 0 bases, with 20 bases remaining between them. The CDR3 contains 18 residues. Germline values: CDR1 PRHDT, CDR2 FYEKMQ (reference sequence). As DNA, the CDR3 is TGTGCCAGCAGCCTAGAGGGTGGCGTGGGGCAAGCCAAAAACATTCAGTACTTC. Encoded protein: CASSLEGGVGQAKNIQYF. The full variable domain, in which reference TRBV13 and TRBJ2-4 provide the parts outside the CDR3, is AAGVIQSPRHLIKEKRETATLKCYPIPRHDTVYWYQQGPGQDPQFLISFYEKMQSDKGSIPDRFSAQQFSDYHSELNMSSLELGDSALYFCASSLEGGVGQAKNIQYFGAGTRLSVL.

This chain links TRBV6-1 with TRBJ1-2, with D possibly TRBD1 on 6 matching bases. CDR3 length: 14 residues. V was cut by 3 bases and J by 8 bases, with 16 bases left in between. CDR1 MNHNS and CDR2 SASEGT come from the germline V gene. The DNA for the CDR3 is TGTGCCAGCAGTGACGTGGGACACTCTATCGGCTACACCTTC. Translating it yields CASSDVGHSIGYTF.

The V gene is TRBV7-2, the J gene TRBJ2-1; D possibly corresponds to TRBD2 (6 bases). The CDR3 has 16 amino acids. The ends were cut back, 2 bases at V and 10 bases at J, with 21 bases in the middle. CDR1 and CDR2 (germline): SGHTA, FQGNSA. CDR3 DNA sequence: TGTGCCAGCAGCTTAATATCCGGGGGAACGACCAGGGAGCAGTTCTTC. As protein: CASSLISGGTTREQFF.

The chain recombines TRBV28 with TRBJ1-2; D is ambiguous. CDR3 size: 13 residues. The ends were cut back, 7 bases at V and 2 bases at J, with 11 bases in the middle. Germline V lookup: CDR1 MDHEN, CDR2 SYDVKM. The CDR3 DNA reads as TGTGCCAGCACCCAGAACGGGAACTATGGCTACACCTTC. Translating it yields CASTQNGNYGYTF.

The DNA for the CDR3 is TGTGCCAGTAGTACGACAGTTTACAATGAGCAGTTCTTC. Protein: CASSTTVYNEQFF. The chain recombines TRBV19 with TRBJ2-1; possible D gene TRBD1, 5 bases. CDR1 LNHDA and CDR2 SQIVND come from the germline V gene (reference sequence). V was cut by 4 bases and J by 4 bases, with 8 bases left in between. This CDR3 region has 13 residues. The variable domain in full, with the rest retrieved from reference TRBV19 and TRBJ2-1, is DGGITQSPKYLFRKEGQNVTLSCEQNLNHDAMYWYRQDPGQGLRLIYYSQIVNDFQKGDIAEGYSVSREKKESFPLTVTSAQKNPTAFYLCASSTTVYNEQFFGPGTRLTVL.

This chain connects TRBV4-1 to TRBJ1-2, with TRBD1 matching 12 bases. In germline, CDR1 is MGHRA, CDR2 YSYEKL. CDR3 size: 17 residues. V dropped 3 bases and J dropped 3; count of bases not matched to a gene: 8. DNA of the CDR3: TGCGCCAGCAGCCATTTTTGGGACAGGGGGCCTGACTATGGCTACACCTTC. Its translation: CASSHFWDRGPDYGYTF.